This TCR beta chain was documented in a study of blood T cell repertoires in COVID-19 (dated by TCRdb to the early 2020s). At the level of the whole study: Samples covering the acute and convalescent phases of COVID-19 were provided by collaborators in the United States, Italy and Spain. Where available, HLA class I and class II types were obtained from metadata supplied by the sample provider rather than from assay-based typing. Nearly every sample came with metadata listing a de-identified subject ID, COVID-19 status, age in years and sex. Samples were obtained from the ongoing ImmuneRACE study (first 160 participants) and from 1,200 or so subjects provided by 6 global collaborators. A freely available public database, intended as a resource for researchers studying the immune response to SARS-CoV-2, is where the repertoires were released. Deeply sampled blood TCRbeta repertoires from subjects exposed to, actively infected with, or recovered from COVID-19 were included in the dataset. The prospective study material was composed of cDNA or gDNA derived from T cells, B-cell-depleted T cells, or PBMCs.

Including cysteine and phenylalanine, the CDR3 has 12 amino acids. Of the read, only the CDR3 DNA is kept; its 36 bases are in frame from base 1. V is clipped by 9 bases and J by 5 bases, and the sequence between their germline boundaries is 14 bases long. At one collaborating source in Seattle, patients were enrolled during active infection and were followed longitudinally through the course of disease. Collaborating institutions collected whole blood in K2EDTA tubes following their own protocols. For TCRbeta analysis, collaborators shipped samples as frozen whole blood, isolated PBMCs, or DNA extracted from either of those sample types. Study-wide conclusions, independent of this receptor: The quantity of clinical and demographic metadata differed by source and by participant and was supplied without curation.

A remark on this clone: What antigen it recognizes has not been identified. Base qualities are missing; no much larger clone stands one base away.

The immunoSEQ Assay, a bias-controlled multiplex PCR, was used to amplify TCRbeta CDR3 regions from genomic DNA. As for the authors' bioinformatics: Nucleated cell counts per sample were estimated from amplification of reference gene primers within the assay. Sequence reads were collapsed and filtered to measure the absolute abundance of every unique TCRbeta CDR3 rearrangement. For each sample, productive Simpson clonality was calculated as the square root of Simpson's diversity index over productive rearrangements. This immuneACCESS table, as held by TCRdb, lists in-frame sequences with V and J called but not all clones. Of the missing ones, under half trace to an unresolved V gene in checked studies; the others have no known cause. V and J calls and clone size are as listed in that table; D and trimming were resolved from the DNA. The sample contains some 260,000 clones, 88% of them found a single time. The top ten clones comprise about 10% of the sample.

The chain joins TRBV12-3 or TRBV12-4 to TRBJ2-7, with the D gene not clear enough to name. Sequencing was carried out using peripheral blood. This TCR derives from a woman in her seventies with COVID-19, enrolled during active disease. The CDR3 reads as follows: CASKTAADEQYF. The nucleotide sequence reads as follows: TGTGCCAGTAAGACGGCGGCAGACGAGCAGTACTTC.